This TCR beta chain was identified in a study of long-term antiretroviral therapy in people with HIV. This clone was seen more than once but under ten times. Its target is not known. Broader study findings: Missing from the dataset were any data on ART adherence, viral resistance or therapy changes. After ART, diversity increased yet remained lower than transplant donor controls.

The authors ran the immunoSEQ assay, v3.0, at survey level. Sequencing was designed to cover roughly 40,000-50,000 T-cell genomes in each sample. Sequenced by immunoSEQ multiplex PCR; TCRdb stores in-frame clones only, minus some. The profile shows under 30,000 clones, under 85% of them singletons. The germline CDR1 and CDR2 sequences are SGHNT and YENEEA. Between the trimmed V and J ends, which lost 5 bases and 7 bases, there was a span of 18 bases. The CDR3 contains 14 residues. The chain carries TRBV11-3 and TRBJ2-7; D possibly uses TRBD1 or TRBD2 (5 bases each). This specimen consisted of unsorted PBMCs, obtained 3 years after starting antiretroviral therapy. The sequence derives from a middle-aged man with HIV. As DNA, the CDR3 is TGTGCCAGCAGCCACCCTGAGGGGCTGAGGGAGCAGTACTTC. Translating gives CASSHPEGLREQYF.